This T cell receptor beta chain was documented in a study of blood T cell repertoires in COVID-19. About the study: Acute and convalescent COVID-19 samples came from the United States, Italy and Spain. The cDNA or gDNA used as material had been derived from T cells, B-cell-depleted T cells, or PBMCs.

TCRdb's copy holds only in-frame clones and misses some; the assay was immunoSEQ multiplex PCR. Of some 260,000 clones in the sample, 88% were seen once. The count of this clone is one. This CDR3 region has 15 residues. Germline lookup yields CDR1 MNHEY and CDR2 SMNVEV (reference sequence). Trimming removed 0 bases from V and 5 bases from J, with 13 bases in between. The receptor comes from a woman aged 25 to 39 with acute or convalescent COVID-19. The sequencing input was peripheral blood. V is TRBV27 and J is TRBJ2-5; the D is unclear. In DNA form, the CDR3 reads TGTGCCAGCAGTTTATCGGGTAGCCCCACGGAGACCCAGTACTTC. Amino acid sequence: CASSLSGSPTETQYF.